Below are 32 T cell receptor beta chains sequenced from a single sample in a study of response to subunit inactivated influenza vaccine. MiXCR, applied by TCRdb to the RT-PCR reads, yields one record per CDR3 protein. The sample has about 610,000 distinct CDR3 sequences; 13% to 15% are singletons. The sequencing used PBMCs from blood, collected about 13 days after vaccination. These receptor sequences come from a man aged 50-60 years who received an inactivated influenza vaccine.

This chain joins TRBV7-9 and TRBJ2-4; D is possibly TRBD1 or TRBD2 (5 bases each). V was cut by 2 bases and J by 5 bases, with 13 bases left in between. CDR1 SEHNR and CDR2 FQNEAQ come from the germline V gene (reference sequence). The CDR3 has 15 residues. The CDR3 bases are TGTGCCAGCAGCTTATTAATCCCGGGACAAAACATTCAGTACTTC. Translated, it gives CASSLLIPGQNIQYF.

The sample holds a few counts of this clonotype. The chain is built from TRBV6-2 or TRBV6-3 and TRBJ2-7, with TRBD2 matching over 15 bases. CDR1 is MNHEY and CDR2 is SVGEGT in the germline V gene. V was clipped by 6 bases and J by 0 bases; unmatched bases: 12. This CDR3 has 19 residues. CDR3 region: CASSRAPGTSGGRSYEQYF. The CDR3 nucleotides are TGTGCCAGCAGCCGTGCCCCCGGGACTAGCGGGGGGCGCTCCTACGAGCAGTACTTC.

The chain joins TRBV20-1 to TRBJ2-7, with 9 bases fitting TRBD1. CDR1 is DFQATT, CDR2 SNEGSKA, per germline (reference sequence). J was trimmed by 2 bases and V by 2 bases; bases with no gene match: 4. The CDR3 has 14 amino acids. The CDR3, as DNA: TGCAGTGCTAGACATTACAGGGGGCCCTACGAGCAGTACTTC. Protein product: CSARHYRGPYEQYF.

J is TRBJ2-5 and V is TRBV7-8; no definite D call. V lost 5 bases, J lost 5 bases, and 15 bases lay in between. Germline V gene data show CDR1 as SGHVS and CDR2 as FQNEAQ. The CDR3 is 14 residues long. The CDR3 loop is CASSPPGEAETQYF. The CDR3, as DNA: TGTGCCAGCAGCCCCCCCGGAGAGGCCGAGACCCAGTACTTC. Full variable domain (rest looked up from reference TRBV7-8 and TRBJ2-5): GAGVSQSPRYKVAKRGQDVALRCDPISGHVSLFWYQQALGQGPEFLTYFQNEAQLDKSGLPSDRFFAERPEGSVSTLKIQRTQQEDSAVYLCASSPPGEAETQYFGPGTRLLVL.

This chain uses TRBV3-1 with TRBJ1-4, with a tentative D call TRBD1 (6 bases). The CDR3 spans 14 residues. The V and J ends lost 4 bases and 8 bases respectively, with 14 bases between them. Germline V gene sequence: CDR1 LGHDT, CDR2 YNNKEL (reference sequence). CDR3 protein: CASSPQGREEKLFF. The DNA of the CDR3 is TGTGCCAGCAGCCCTCAGGGGAGGGAAGAAAAACTGTTTTTT.

The chain combines TRBV20-1 with TRBJ1-1; D gene unclear. The germline CDR1 and CDR2 sequences are DFQATT and SNEGSKA (reference sequence). The CDR3 is made up of 12 amino acids. V lost 0 bases and J lost 8, with 10 bases in between. For the CDR3, the DNA is TGCAGTGCTAGAGATTTCGCCGAAGAAGCTTTCTTT. Amino acid sequence: CSARDFAEEAFF.

This clonotype was seen only a few times. The chain links TRBV6-2 or TRBV6-3 to TRBJ2-7; D is uncertain. Per the germline V gene, CDR1 is MNHEY and CDR2 is SVGEGT. V was cut by 6 bases and J by 0 bases, with 18 bases left in between. CDR3 size: 16 residues. The CDR3 sequence is CASSQSRTKASYEQYF. The CDR3 DNA reads TGTGCCAGCAGCCAGTCCCGGACGAAAGCCTCCTACGAGCAGTACTTC.

This clonotype showed up many times. The chain has TRBV5-1 and TRBJ1-1, with no clear D. Germline V gene lookup returns CDR1 SGHRS and CDR2 YFSETQ. V lost 1 base and J lost 10, with 17 bases in between. The CDR3 is 14 amino acids. The CDR3 coding sequence is TGCGCCAGCAGCTTGATGGGTACCTCAGTCTCAGCTTTCTTT. Translation: CASSLMGTSVSAFF.

The rearrangement joins TRBV6-2 or TRBV6-3 to TRBJ2-5; D might be TRBD2 (5 bases). Germline V CDR1 and CDR2: MNHEY, SVGEGT. The CDR3 length is 15 residues. Trimming took 4 bases from V and 5 from J, leaving 17 bases between them. CDR3 coding DNA: TGTGCCAGCAGTTCTCGACCCTTACGAGGGGAGACCCAGTACTTC. This gives the protein CASSSRPLRGETQYF.

This clonotype turned up a few times. This chain uses TRBV2 with TRBJ1-1, with D maybe TRBD1 (5 bases). From germline, CDR1 is SNHLY and CDR2 FYNNEI. This CDR3 comprises 12 residues. V was clipped by 6 bases and J by 7 bases, with 12 bases between them. In DNA form, the CDR3 reads TGTGCCAGCAGAGAGTCAGGGAGTGAAGCTTTCTTT. Its translation is CASRESGSEAFF.

Only one count was recorded for this clonotype. V and J are TRBV5-5 and TRBJ2-4; 7 bases line up with TRBD2. CDR3 length equals 16 residues. V was clipped by 0 bases and J by 8 bases; unmatched bases: 11. Germline CDR1 and CDR2: SGHKS and YYEKEE (reference sequence). In nucleotides, the CDR3 is TGTGCCAGCAGCTTGGGTTCGGGGGGAGGTGGAGACATTCAGTACTTC. Translation: CASSLGSGGGGDIQYF. The full variable domain, its missing parts supplied by reference TRBV5-5 and TRBJ2-4, is DAGVTQSPTHLIKTRGQQVTLRCSPISGHKSVSWYQQVLGQGPQFIFQYYEKEERGRGNFPDRFSARQFPNYSSELNVNALLLGDSALYLCASSLGSGGGGDIQYFGAGTRLSVL.

V usage is TRBV20-1 and J usage is TRBJ2-1; 9 bases align to TRBD2. The CDR3 contains 15 residues. Trimming cost V 3 bases and J 5 bases; bases outside gene matches: 8. Germline CDR1 DFQATT, CDR2 SNEGSKA (reference sequence). The CDR3 sequence: CSASPPLAGHNEQFF. Here the CDR3 DNA reads TGCAGTGCTAGCCCCCCTCTAGCGGGGCACAATGAGCAGTTCTTC.

This clonotype has only a few counts. The chain carries TRBV30 and TRBJ2-1; TRBD2 aligns across 9 bases. The germline V gene encodes CDR1 GTSNPN and CDR2 SVGIG (reference sequence). V shed 2 bases and J 0 bases; nucleotides not matched to a gene: 2. This CDR3 contains 15 residues. CDR3 protein: CAWSSSGSSYNEQFF. CDR3 DNA sequence: TGTGCCTGGAGTAGTAGCGGGAGCTCCTACAATGAGCAGTTCTTC. The whole variable domain, remainder taken from reference TRBV30 and TRBJ2-1, is SQTIHQWPATLVQPVGSPLSLECTVEGTSNPNLYWYRQAAGRGLQLLFYSVGIGQISSEVPQNLSASRPQDRQFILSSKKLLLSDSGFYLCAWSSSGSSYNEQFFGPGTRLTVL.

In its sample, this clonotype was seen many times. The chain combines TRBV3-1 with TRBJ2-2; D gene ambiguous. V dropped 0 bases and J dropped 6 bases, with 2 bases sitting between them. Germline lookup yields CDR1 LGHDT and CDR2 YNNKEL (reference sequence). The CDR3 consists of 12 residues. For the CDR3, the DNA is TGTGCCAGCAGCCAAGATGCCGGGGAGCTGTTTTTT. This encodes CASSQDAGELFF.

The chain links TRBV15 to TRBJ1-1; D ambiguous. The CDR3 extends over 13 amino acids. From germline, CDR1 is LNHNV and CDR2 YYDKDF (reference sequence). Trimming shortened V by 1 base and J by 1 base, and 4 bases separated the two germline ends. CDR3 loop: CATSRVGNTEAFF. The CDR3 bases are TGTGCCACCAGCAGAGTGGGGAACACTGAAGCTTTCTTT.

A few counts support this clonotype. This chain uses TRBV12-3 or TRBV12-4 with TRBJ1-3, with 9 nucleotides matching TRBD1. The CDR3 contains 15 residues. V lost 5 bases to trimming and J lost 4 bases; unmatched junction nucleotides: 6. In DNA, the CDR3 is TGTGCCAGCAGTCCCCGGGACAGGGCCGGAAACACCATATATTTT. Protein product: CASSPRDRAGNTIYF.

V is TRBV25-1 and J is TRBJ2-5; D assignment may be TRBD1 or TRBD2 (5 bases each). CDR1 is MGHDK, CDR2 SYGVNS, per germline. The CDR3 loop spans 14 amino acids. V lost 2 bases, J lost 3 bases, and 10 bases lay in between. CDR3 coding DNA: TGTGCCAGCAGTGAAACGGGGCCTAAAGAGACCCAGTACTTC. Encoded protein: CASSETGPKETQYF. The full variable domain, with the rest looked up from reference TRBV25-1 and TRBJ2-5, is EADIYQTPRYLVIGTGKKITLECSQTMGHDKMYWYQQDPGMELHLIHYSYGVNSTEKGDLSSESTVSRIRTEHFPLTLESARPSHTSQYLCASSETGPKETQYFGPGTRLLVL.

This clonotype showed up just a few times. V usage is TRBV2 and J usage is TRBJ1-3, with a tentative D call TRBD1 (5 bases). This CDR3 is 15 amino acids long. V was pared by 2 bases and J by 2 bases, with 10 bases between. Germline V gives CDR1 SNHLY, CDR2 FYNNEI. CDR3 in DNA: TGTGCCAGCAGTGAATTAGGGGTGCCTGGAAACACCATATATTTT. Residues: CASSELGVPGNTIYF.

The V call is TRBV7-9, the J call TRBJ2-5; 9 nucleotides agree with TRBD2. Germline CDR1 and CDR2: SEHNR and FQNEAQ (reference sequence). The CDR3 has 15 residues. The ends lost 10 bases at V and 1 base at J; junction bases unmatched: 10. The CDR3 DNA reads TGTGCCACCCCTTCTAAGCGGGGGGTCCAAGAGACCCAGTACTTC. Amino acids: CATPSKRGVQETQYF.

V is TRBV5-1 and J is TRBJ2-3; 10 bases map to TRBD1. With V trimmed by 4 bases and J by 1 base, 6 bases remained unmatched. Germline-derived CDR1 and CDR2 are SGHRS and YFSETQ. The CDR3 totals 16 residues. CDR3: CASSRQDRGGTDTQYF. The DNA of the CDR3 is TGCGCCAGCAGCCGCCAGGACAGGGGGGGCACAGATACGCAGTATTTT.

The chain recombines TRBV7-9 with TRBJ2-7, with D possibly TRBD2 on 6 matching bases. Germline V gene lookup returns CDR1 SEHNR and CDR2 FQNEAQ (reference sequence). The CDR3 has 16 residues. V shed 1 base and J shed 4 bases, with 17 bases lying between them. This chain's CDR3 is CASSLDRGAGTYEQYF. The CDR3 coding sequence is TGTGCCAGCAGCTTAGACAGAGGGGCGGGAACGTACGAGCAGTACTTC.

In its sample, this clonotype was seen many times. The chain combines TRBV11-2 with TRBJ2-7; the match to TRBD2 covers 9 bases. The V gene end was trimmed by 1 base and the J gene end by 10 bases; junction bases not matched to a gene: 8. The CDR3 has 14 amino acids. CDR1 is SGHAT, CDR2 FQNNGV, per germline. The CDR3: CASSLGVSGRRQYF. The CDR3 DNA reads TGTGCCAGCAGCTTAGGTGTTAGCGGGAGACGCCAGTACTTC.

This clonotype was detected only a few times. This rearrangement joins TRBV5-1 to TRBJ1-1; 12 positions match TRBD1. With 4 bases clipped from V and 1 base from J, the junction kept 5 bases outside the gene matches. Germline CDR1 and CDR2: SGHRS and YFSETQ. This CDR3 has 16 amino acids. CDR3 bases: TGCGCCAGCAGCAGGGGACAGGGGGCTAAGAACACTGAAGCTTTCTTT. This codes for CASSRGQGAKNTEAFF.

As to this clonotype: With a much larger clone just one base away, this may be a read error. This rearrangement joins TRBV11-2 to TRBJ2-2; D is ambiguous. The CDR3 length is 13 residues. Trimming took 0 bases from V and 3 from J, leaving 2 bases between them. Germline loops: CDR1 SGHAT, CDR2 FQNNGV. CDR3 protein: CASSLEHTGELFF. The CDR3 region has the DNA TGTGCCAGCAGCTTAGAGCACACCGGGGAGCTGTTTTTT. Using reference TRBV11-2 and TRBJ2-2 for the parts outside the CDR3, the full variable domain is EAGVAQSPRYKIIEKRQSVAFWCNPISGHATLYWYQQILGQGPKLLIQFQNNGVVDDSQLPKDRFSAERLKGVDSTLKIQPAKLEDSAVYLCASSLEHTGELFFGEGSRLTVL.

This sequence joins TRBV6-1 and TRBJ2-3; the D is unclear. Germline V gives CDR1 MNHNS, CDR2 SASEGT. With 5 bases removed from V and 5 bases from J, the gap between germline ends came to 11 bases. The CDR3 covers 13 residues. CDR3 region: CASSIGPGDTQYF. CDR3 nucleotide sequence: TGTGCCAGCAGTATCGGACCCGGAGATACGCAGTATTTT.

This clonotype was seen once. V usage is TRBV6-5 and J usage is TRBJ2-1, with a weak D call TRBD1 (6 bases). V lost 0 bases, J lost 7 bases, and 13 bases lay in between. Germline V lookup: CDR1 MNHEY, CDR2 SVGAGI. This CDR3 is 15 amino acids long. The CDR3 here is CASSYSSLGANEQFF. In DNA form, the CDR3 reads TGTGCCAGCAGTTACTCGAGTCTGGGGGCGAATGAGCAGTTCTTC.

The V and J genes are TRBV5-6 and TRBJ2-1; TRBD1 or TRBD2 may be the D gene (5 bases each). V shed 0 bases and J shed 9 bases, with 16 bases lying between them. Germline V gives CDR1 SGHDT, CDR2 YYEEEE. This CDR3 has 15 residues. The CDR3 loop reads CASSLGGARAPEQFF. The CDR3 nucleotides are TGTGCCAGCAGCTTGGGGGGCGCGAGGGCCCCTGAGCAGTTCTTC.

This clonotype was counted only a few times. The chain combines TRBV2 with TRBJ2-5; tentative D call: TRBD2 (5 bases). Germline CDR1 and CDR2: SNHLY and FYNNEI. The V end lost 6 bases, the J end lost 2 bases, and 13 bases lay between the germline ends. This CDR3 region has 14 residues. This CDR3 is CASSPERVQETQYF. In DNA, the CDR3 is TGTGCCAGCAGCCCCGAGAGGGTGCAAGAGACCCAGTACTTC.

This clonotype was counted a few times. The rearrangement links TRBV21-1 to TRBJ2-7; TRBD2, the table's D call, was not compared with the DNA. TRBV21-1 is a pseudogene segment. The CDR3 has 16 amino acids. The CDR3 reads CASSKGGSIPSYEQYF. The CDR3 DNA reads TGTGCCAGCAGCAAAGGAGGGAGCATTCCCTCCTACGAGCAGTACTTC.

This clonotype was observed a handful of times. The chain has TRBV20-1 and TRBJ2-5; no definite D call. The length of the CDR3 is 12 residues. Germline CDR1 and CDR2: DFQATT and SNEGSKA (reference sequence). V was shortened by 4 bases and J by 3 bases, with 9 bases between the two germline ends. Written as DNA, the CDR3 is TGCAGTGCTATATCCAGCAAAGAGACCCAGTACTTC. It specifies CSAISSKETQYF.

The chain carries TRBV7-2 and TRBJ2-2; 10 bases match TRBD2. V shed 5 bases and J 6 bases; nucleotides not matched to a gene: 12. The CDR3 covers 17 residues. CDR1 SGHTA and CDR2 FQGNSA come from the germline V gene. In nucleotides, the CDR3 is TGTGCCAGCAGCCTCCACCCCCTAGCGGGAGATGCCGGGGAGCTGTTTTTT. Translating gives CASSLHPLAGDAGELFF.

The rearrangement joins TRBV20-1 to TRBJ2-3; TRBD2 matches 10 bases. V was clipped by 2 bases and J by 2 bases; unmatched bases: 7. This CDR3 has 16 residues. CDR1 and CDR2 (germline): DFQATT, SNEGSKA (reference sequence). Here the CDR3 reads CSARMLAGDPTDTQYF. CDR3 sequence (DNA): TGCAGTGCTAGAATGCTAGCGGGGGACCCCACAGATACGCAGTATTTT.